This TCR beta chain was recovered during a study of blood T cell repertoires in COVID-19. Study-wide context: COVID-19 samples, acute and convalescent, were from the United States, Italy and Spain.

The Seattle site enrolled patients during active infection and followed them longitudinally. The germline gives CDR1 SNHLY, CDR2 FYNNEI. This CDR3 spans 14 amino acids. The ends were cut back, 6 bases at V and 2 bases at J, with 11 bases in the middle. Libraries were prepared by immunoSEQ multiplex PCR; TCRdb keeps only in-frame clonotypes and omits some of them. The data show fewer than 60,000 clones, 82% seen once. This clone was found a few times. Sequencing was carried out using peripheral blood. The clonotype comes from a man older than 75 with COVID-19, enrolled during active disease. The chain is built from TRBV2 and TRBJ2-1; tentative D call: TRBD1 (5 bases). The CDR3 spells CASRGEGAYNEQFF. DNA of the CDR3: TGTGCCAGCAGGGGTGAAGGGGCCTACAATGAGCAGTTCTTC.